Below are 13 T cell receptor beta chains sequenced from a single sample in a study of T cells in Graves' hyperthyroidism and ophthalmopathy. Amplified regions were TCR beta CDR3 sequences from RNA transcripts. A first-round RT-PCR of the TCR CDR3 used the HTBI primer set. A single record per CDR3 protein comes from TCRdb applying MiXCR to the multiplex PCR reads. The sample contains 500,000 to 600,000 distinct CDR3 sequences, 46% of which appear only once. The sample taken for sequencing was peripheral blood or thyroid tissue (not recorded which). The receptors were sampled from a young woman with Graves' hyperthyroidism.

The chain joins TRBV4-3 to TRBJ2-2; D possibly corresponds to TRBD2 (6 bases). Germline lookup yields CDR1 LGHNA and CDR2 YSLEER. The CDR3 loop spans 14 amino acids. Trimming took 4 bases from V and 4 from J, leaving 10 bases between them. The CDR3, as DNA: TGCGCCAGCAGCCCGGGAGTGAGCACCGGGGAGCTGTTTTTT. It translates to CASSPGVSTGELFF.

This clonotype was observed many times. The chain employs TRBV5-8 and TRBJ2-7, with TRBD1 matching 10 bases. In germline, CDR1 is SGHTS, CDR2 YDEGEE. V gave up 3 bases and J gave up 7 bases; unmatched junction bases: 10. The CDR3 consists of 15 residues. DNA for the CDR3: TGTGCCAGCAGCTGGACCTCCGGGACAGGGGAGGAGCAGTACTTC. It translates to CASSWTSGTGEEQYF.

About this clonotype: A much bigger clone sits one base away, suggesting this may be a read error. V gene TRBV20-1 combines with J gene TRBJ1-3; D is possibly TRBD1 (6 bases). Per germline, CDR1 DFQATT and CDR2 SNEGSKA (reference sequence). The CDR3 length is 13 residues. CDR3 DNA: TGCAGTGCGTCCGGGACATGGGGAAGCACCATATATTTT. This codes for CSASGTWGSTIYF.

This clonotype has more than one count but fewer than ten. The V call is TRBV20-1, the J call TRBJ1-6, with a possible D match to TRBD1 (6 bases). The germline V gene encodes CDR1 DFQATT and CDR2 SNEGSKA (reference sequence). Trimming removed 6 bases from V and 10 bases from J, with 13 bases in between. CDR3 length: 12 residues. CDR3 in amino acids: CSARDMGSPLHF. CDR3 sequence (DNA): TGCAGTGCGAGGGACATGGGGTCACCCCTCCACTTT.

The chain joins TRBV29-1 to TRBJ1-5; D call uncertain. The germline gives CDR1 SQVTM, CDR2 ANQGSEA. The CDR3 contains 11 residues. CDR3 region: CSLPGNQPQHF. The CDR3 nucleotides are TGCAGTTTACCAGGAAATCAGCCCCAGCATTTT. The full variable domain, its missing parts supplied by reference TRBV29-1 and TRBJ1-5, is SAVISQKPSRDICQRGTSLTIQCQVDSQVTMMFWYRQQPGQSLTLIATANQGSEATYESGFVIDKFPISRPNLTFSTLTVSNMSPEDSSIYLCSLPGNQPQHFGDGTRLSIL.

This clonotype was found many times. The chain couples TRBV20-1 to TRBJ2-7; no clear D gene. Trimming removed 6 bases at V and 0 bases at J, with 9 bases between. In germline, CDR1 is DFQATT, CDR2 SNEGSKA (reference sequence). The CDR3 consists of 12 residues. CDR3 sequence: CSASQDSYEQYF. The CDR3 DNA is TGCAGTGCGAGCCAAGACTCCTACGAGCAGTACTTC.

This clonotype was observed a single time. A read error may be the cause here, since a much bigger clone is one base away. The V call is TRBV7-8, the J call TRBJ2-7, with D perhaps matching TRBD1 or TRBD2 (5 bases each). The end of the DNA is better explained by TRBJ2-1, so the J call may be wrong. Germline CDR1 is SGHVS and CDR2 is FQNEAQ. The CDR3 totals 12 residues. The CDR3 DNA follows: TGTACCAGCAGCTTGGGGGACAATGAGCAGTTCTTC. This encodes CTSSLGDNEQFF.

This clonotype has at least ten counts. This sequence joins TRBV20-1 and TRBJ1-4, with a weak D call TRBD1 (5 bases). CDR3 length equals 13 residues. Germline loops: CDR1 DFQATT, CDR2 SNEGSKA (reference sequence). Trimming left V 0 bases short and J 8 bases short, with 10 bases between. As DNA, the CDR3 is TGCAGTGCTAGAGACAGGGTTGGGGAAAAACTGTTTTTT. It encodes CSARDRVGEKLFF.

This clonotype appeared many times. CDR3 bases: TGTGCCAGCAGTAAGGGACTAGCGGGAGGAGAGCAGTTCTTC. Protein product: CASSKGLAGGEQFF. The chain uses TRBV2 and TRBJ2-7; 15 bases agree with TRBD2. The end of the DNA fits TRBJ2-1 better, so the J call may be wrong. Germline CDR1 is SNHLY and CDR2 is FYNNEI. CDR3 length equals 14 residues.

V gene TRBV10-3 combines with J gene TRBJ1-1; tentatively, D is TRBD1 (5 bases). V was clipped by 0 bases and J by 8 bases, with 13 bases between them. The CDR3 is 14 residues long. The germline CDR1 and CDR2 sequences are ENHRY and SYGVKD. The CDR3 sequence is CAISESSGPLEAFF. The CDR3 nucleotides are TGTGCCATCAGTGAGTCGTCAGGGCCCTTGGAAGCTTTCTTT.

The V gene is TRBV7-3, the J gene TRBJ1-3; weak D call: TRBD1 (5 bases). CDR1 and CDR2 from the germline V gene are SGHTA and FQGTGA. Trimming removed 2 bases from V and 7 bases from J, with 15 bases in between. The CDR3 is 15 residues long. CDR3 loop: CASSLYGTSGNTIYF. The CDR3 DNA is TGTGCCAGCAGCTTATACGGGACTAGCGGGAACACCATATATTTT.

Ten or more counts support this clonotype. This rearrangement joins TRBV2 to TRBJ2-5, with a possible D match to TRBD2 (5 bases). Germline CDR1 SNHLY, CDR2 FYNNEI. The CDR3 loop spans 15 amino acids. Trimming cost V 6 bases and J 5 bases, with 19 bases left between them. The CDR3 sequence is CASRRALHQAETQYF. CDR3 nucleotide sequence: TGTGCCAGCAGGCGGGCCCTCCACCAAGCGGAGACCCAGTACTTC. Combining the CDR3 with reference TRBV2 and TRBJ2-5 gives the whole variable domain EPEVTQTPSHQVTQMGQEVILRCVPISNHLYFYWYRQILGQKVEFLVSFYNNEISEKSEIFDDQFSVERPDGSNFTLKIRSTKLEDSAMYFCASRRALHQAETQYFGPGTRLLVL.

Notes on this clonotype: At one end the junction does not follow the germline gene, possibly because of a read error. This chain connects TRBV7-9 to TRBJ1-1; weak D call: TRBD1 (6 bases). This CDR3 has 12 amino acids. Germline V gene data show CDR1 as SEHNR and CDR2 as FQNEAQ (reference sequence). CDR3 loop: CASSLARGSAFF. Here the CDR3 DNA reads TGTGCCAGCAGTTTAGCCAGGGGCTCGGCTTTCTTT.